The 14 T cell receptor beta chains presented below share a single source sample, sequenced in a study of blood T cells in healthy people across ages. The use of a sample-barcoded 5' primer and a J-beta primer mix characterized a second PCR of roughly 6 to 12 cycles. Using its own MiXCR run on the 5' RACE reads, TCRdb lists one record per CDR3 protein. The sample records 550,000 to 750,000 distinct CDR3 sequences, roughly 20% being singletons. Sequences were obtained from blood. These TCRs come from a man aged 65-85 years in good health.

This clonotype came up a few times. This sequence joins TRBV11-2 and TRBJ2-5; 9 nucleotides match TRBD2. The J call is uncertain, as TRBJ2-1 better fits the DNA end. Germline V gives CDR1 SGHAT, CDR2 FQNNGV. The CDR3 totals 16 residues. The CDR3 DNA reads as TGTGCCAGCAGCTTTCATAGCGGGAGTGCCTACGCTGAGCAGTTCTTC. This codes for CASSFHSGSAYAEQFF.

In this sample, this clonotype turned up many times. The chain joins TRBV20-1 to TRBJ2-7, with TRBD2 identical over 11 bases. V gave up 3 bases and J gave up 3 bases; unmatched junction bases: 4. The CDR3 loop spans 14 amino acids. Germline V gene lookup returns CDR1 DFQATT and CDR2 SNEGSKA (reference sequence). CDR3 bases: TGCAGTGCTAGCTGGCTAGCGGGAGGCTACGAGCAGTACTTC. This sequence encodes CSASWLAGGYEQYF.

CDR3 in DNA: TGTGCCAGCAGCCCCTATGGGACTCGGCCACCCCTCCACTTT. Translation gives CASSPYGTRPPLHF. The chain links TRBV7-2 to TRBJ1-6; D might be TRBD1 (5 bases). CDR1 and CDR2 from the germline V gene are SGHTA and FQGNSA. CDR3 length equals 14 residues. With 5 bases removed from V and 11 bases from J, the gap between germline ends came to 16 bases.

The chain recombines TRBV20-1 with TRBJ2-5, with 7 bases identical to TRBD2. CDR1 is DFQATT and CDR2 is SNEGSKA in the germline V gene (reference sequence). The V gene end was trimmed by 6 bases and the J gene end by 5 bases; junction bases not matched to a gene: 15. The CDR3 totals 15 residues. CDR3 loop: CSAEVPSGLSETQYF. The DNA for the CDR3 is TGCAGTGCAGAAGTCCCTAGCGGATTGAGCGAGACCCAGTACTTC.

This sequence joins TRBV12-3 or TRBV12-4 and TRBJ1-1; D may be TRBD1 (6 bases). The CDR3 spans 13 residues. Deletions cut 7 bases from V and 2 bases from J, with 11 bases between. For the CDR3, the DNA is TGTGCCAGCAAGTGGACAGAAAACACTGAAGCTTTCTTT. Its translation is CASKWTENTEAFF.

J is TRBJ2-6 and V is TRBV5-1, with no clear D. Germline V gene sequence: CDR1 SGHRS, CDR2 YFSETQ. This CDR3 has 14 residues. Between the trimmed V and J ends, which lost 8 bases and 2 bases, there was a span of 11 bases. This CDR3 reads CASQRVAGANVLTF. CDR3 in DNA: TGCGCCAGTCAACGGGTAGCTGGGGCCAACGTCCTGACTTTC.

This clonotype was observed a few times. The chain recombines TRBV10-3 with TRBJ1-5, with D possibly matching TRBD1 (6 bases). Trimming shortened V by 6 bases and J by 0 bases, and 18 bases separated the two germline ends. Germline lookup yields CDR1 ENHRY and CDR2 SYGVKD. The CDR3 has 17 residues. DNA of the CDR3: TGTGCCATCAGCGCCGCAATGGGGGCTGGTAGCAATCAGCCCCAGCATTTT. It is translated as CAISAAMGAGSNQPQHF.

The V and J genes are TRBV6-5 and TRBJ2-6; TRBD1 matches 7 bases. Losses at the gene ends were 6 bases for V and 0 bases for J; bases not matched to a gene: 8. The CDR3 is 17 amino acids. From germline, CDR1 is MNHEY and CDR2 SVGAGI. The CDR3, as DNA: TGTGCCAGCAGCCACGGGGACAGCTACTCTGGGGCCAACGTCCTGACTTTC. It is translated as CASSHGDSYSGANVLTF.

This clonotype has only a few counts. The CDR3 DNA sequence: TGCGCCAGCAGCTTGGCCGGGGGACTAGGAAGCTCCTACGAGCAGTACTTC. Amino acids: CASSLAGGLGSSYEQYF. The V call is TRBV5-1, the J call TRBJ2-7; TRBD2 matches 8 bases. The CDR3 has 17 residues. Germline lookup yields CDR1 SGHRS and CDR2 YFSETQ. Losses at the gene ends were 0 bases for V and 0 bases for J; bases not matched to a gene: 8.

The chain has TRBV7-9 and TRBJ1-3; unclear D gene. Per the germline V gene, CDR1 is SEHNR and CDR2 is FQNEAQ (reference sequence). V lost 5 bases and J 0 bases, leaving 11 bases between the germline ends. The CDR3 runs 15 residues. The CDR3 is CASSPAASSGNTIYF. CDR3 coding DNA: TGTGCCAGCAGCCCAGCGGCGAGCTCTGGAAACACCATATATTTT.

Points on this clonotype: A junction boundary mismatches the germline segment, possibly from a read error. The rearrangement uses TRBV18 and TRBJ2-2; maybe TRBD1 (6 bases). Germline CDR1 KGHSH, CDR2 LQKENI. The CDR3 covers 14 residues. The CDR3 here is CASRQGTNTGELFF. The CDR3 DNA reads as TGTGCCTCCCGGCAGGGGACGAACACCGGGGAGTTGTTTTTT.

This clonotype was seen a few times. This chain joins TRBV2 and TRBJ2-2, with 9 bases fitting TRBD1. Per germline, CDR1 SNHLY and CDR2 FYNNEI. The CDR3 sequence is 18 residues long. J lost 4 bases, V lost 8 bases, and 17 bases had no gene match. In DNA, the CDR3 is TGTGCCAGCTACCCAGGGCCCGGACAGGGGTCGGGCACCGGGGAGCTGTTTTTT. Amino acids: CASYPGPGQGSGTGELFF. The whole variable domain, remainder taken from reference TRBV2 and TRBJ2-2, is EPEVTQTPSHQVTQMGQEVILRCVPISNHLYFYWYRQILGQKVEFLVSFYNNEISEKSEIFDDQFSVERPDGSNFTLKIRSTKLEDSAMYFCASYPGPGQGSGTGELFFGEGSRLTVL.

This clonotype showed up just a few times. The V call is TRBV4-1, the J call TRBJ1-2, with TRBD1 identical over 7 bases. With V trimmed by 4 bases and J by 0 bases, 5 bases remained unmatched. Germline-derived CDR1 and CDR2 are MGHRA and YSYEKL. This CDR3 region has 15 residues. CDR3 sequence: CASSPWTGANYGYTF. CDR3 coding DNA: TGCGCCAGCAGCCCCTGGACAGGTGCTAACTATGGCTACACCTTC.

The CDR3 bases are TGCAGTGCTAGATCCCCGGCTAATTCACCCCTCCACTTT. Amino acid sequence: CSARSPANSPLHF. The rearrangement uses TRBV20-1 and TRBJ1-6; unclear D gene. CDR1 and CDR2 from the germline V gene are DFQATT and SNEGSKA (reference sequence). The CDR3 sequence is 13 residues long. The V end lost 2 bases, the J end lost 6 bases, and 8 bases lay between the germline ends.